This T cell receptor beta chain was recorded in a study of cytomegalovirus exposure and HLA in healthy donors. The PCR employed 60 Vbeta primers together with 13 Jbeta primers. Clones were read by immunoSEQ multiplex PCR, and TCRdb kept only the in-frame ones, dropping some. The repertoire has approximately 150,000 clones, about 75% of them found once; the top ten carry about 1.7%. This clone was detected only a few times. Germline loops: CDR1 SNHLY, CDR2 FYNNEI. The CDR3 is made up of 14 amino acids. With 6 bases clipped from V and 4 bases from J, the junction kept 4 bases outside the gene matches. The sequenced sample was PBMCs. The source is a woman in her twenties or thirties in good health and CMV-seronegative. The rearrangement links TRBV2 to TRBJ2-7; TRBD1 agrees at 12 bases. CDR3 in DNA: TGTGCCAGCAGACCGGGACAGGGGGCTTACGAGCAGTACTTC. This codes for CASRPGQGAYEQYF.